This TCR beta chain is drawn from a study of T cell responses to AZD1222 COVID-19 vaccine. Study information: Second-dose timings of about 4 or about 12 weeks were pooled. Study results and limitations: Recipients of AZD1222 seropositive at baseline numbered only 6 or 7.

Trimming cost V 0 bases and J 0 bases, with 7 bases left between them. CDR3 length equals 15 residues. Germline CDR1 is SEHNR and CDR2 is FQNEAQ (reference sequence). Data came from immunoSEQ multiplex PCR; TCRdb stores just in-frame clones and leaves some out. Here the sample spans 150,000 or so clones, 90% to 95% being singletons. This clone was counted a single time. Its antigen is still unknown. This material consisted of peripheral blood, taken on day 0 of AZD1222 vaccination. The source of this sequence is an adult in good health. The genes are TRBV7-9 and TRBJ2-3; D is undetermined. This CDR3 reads CASSLASGSTDTQYF. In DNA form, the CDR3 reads TGTGCCAGCAGCTTAGCGTCGGGCAGCACAGATACGCAGTATTTT.